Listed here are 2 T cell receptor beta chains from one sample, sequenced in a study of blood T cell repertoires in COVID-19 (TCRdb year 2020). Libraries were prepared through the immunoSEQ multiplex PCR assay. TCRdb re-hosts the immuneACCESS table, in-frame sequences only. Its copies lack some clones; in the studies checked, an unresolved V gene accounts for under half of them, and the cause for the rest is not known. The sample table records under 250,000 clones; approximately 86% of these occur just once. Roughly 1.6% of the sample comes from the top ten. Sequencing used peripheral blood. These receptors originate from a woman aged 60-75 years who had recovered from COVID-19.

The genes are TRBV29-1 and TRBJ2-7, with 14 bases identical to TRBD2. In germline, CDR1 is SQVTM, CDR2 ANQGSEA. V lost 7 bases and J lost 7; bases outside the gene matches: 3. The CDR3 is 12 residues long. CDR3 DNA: TGCAGCGGACTAGCGGGGGGGACGGAGCAGTACTTC. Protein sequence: CSGLAGGTEQYF.

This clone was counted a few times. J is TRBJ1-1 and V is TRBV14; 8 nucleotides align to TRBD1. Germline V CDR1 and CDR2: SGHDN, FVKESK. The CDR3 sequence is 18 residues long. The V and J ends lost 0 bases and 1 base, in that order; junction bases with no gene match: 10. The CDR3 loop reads CASSQDLGQGTGNTEAFF. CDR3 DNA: TGTGCCAGCAGCCAAGATTTAGGACAGGGCACGGGGAACACTGAAGCTTTCTTT.